The 10 T cell receptor beta chains below all came from one sample that was sequenced in a study of shared clonotypes between healthy human individuals. Sequenced by immunoSEQ multiplex PCR; TCRdb stores in-frame clones only, minus some. The sample consists of approximately 2.4 million clones, approximately 96% of them appearing once. What was sequenced was naive CD4+ T cells sorted from blood. Subset meaning: CD45RA+ positively selected. The receptors stem from a young man in good health.

Only one count was recorded for this clone. The gene calls are TRBV7-2 and TRBJ2-2; the D gene is possibly TRBD1 (5 bases). Trimming removed 5 bases from V and 5 bases from J, with 12 bases in between. Germline V gene sequence: CDR1 SGHTA, CDR2 FQGNSA. The CDR3 has 14 amino acids. CDR3 in amino acids: CASSPSQGTGELFF. The CDR3 DNA sequence: TGTGCCAGCAGCCCCTCCCAGGGAACCGGGGAGCTGTTTTTT.

For this clone: The same CDR3 is also encoded by other DNA sequences in this sample. The chain employs TRBV18 and TRBJ2-2; no reliable D call. V was trimmed by 4 bases and J by 0 bases, leaving 6 bases between them. Germline-derived CDR1 and CDR2 are KGHSH and LQKENI. The CDR3 has 14 residues. As DNA, the CDR3 is TGTGCCAGCTCACAAGTAGCGAACACCGGGGAGCTGTTTTTT. Translation gives CASSQVANTGELFF.

The chain joins TRBV14 to TRBJ2-1; the match to TRBD1 covers 9 bases. Germline assignment: CDR1 SGHDN and CDR2 FVKESK. The CDR3 has 15 residues. J lost 7 bases, V lost 3 bases, and 7 bases had no gene match. CDR3 nucleotide sequence: TGTGCCAGCAGCCAGCACCTAGGACAGGGGAATGAGCAGTTCTTC. Translated, it gives CASSQHLGQGNEQFF.

The chain joins TRBV19 to TRBJ1-1, with 9 bases aligning to TRBD1. J was trimmed by 1 base and V by 1 base; bases with no gene match: 4. Germline assignment: CDR1 LNHDA and CDR2 SQIVND (reference sequence). The CDR3 sequence is 16 residues long. CDR3 coding DNA: TGTGCCAGTAGTATAGTCACAGGGGGCCCGAACACTGAAGCTTTCTTT. Translating it yields CASSIVTGGPNTEAFF.

V is TRBV27 and J is TRBJ2-1; TRBD2 agrees at 7 bases. The CDR3 runs 16 residues. Germline CDR1 is MNHEY and CDR2 is SMNVEV (reference sequence). After removal of 4 bases from V and 4 bases from J, the junction contained 10 bases not matched to a gene. The CDR3 here is CASSSGLLLGYNEQFF. Here the CDR3 DNA reads TGTGCCAGCAGTTCGGGACTACTGCTAGGTTACAATGAGCAGTTCTTC.

This chain connects TRBV6-6 to TRBJ1-5, with D possibly matching TRBD1 (6 bases). Germline CDR1 reads MNHNY; CDR2 reads SVGAGI (reference sequence). There are 15 residues in the CDR3. The V end was cut by 2 bases, the J end by 7 bases, with 15 bases between. CDR3 residues: CASSYPKGGEQPQHF. CDR3 nucleotide sequence: TGTGCCAGCAGTTACCCCAAAGGGGGGGAGCAGCCCCAGCATTTT.

The gene calls are TRBV27 and TRBJ2-7; D gene uncertain. CDR3 length: 11 amino acids. Germline CDR1 reads MNHEY; CDR2 reads SMNVEV (reference sequence). Trimming left V 6 bases short and J 5 bases short, with 8 bases between. In nucleotides, the CDR3 is TGTGCCAGCAGAGGTTCCGACGAGCAGTACTTC. Its translation is CASRGSDEQYF.

The chain recombines TRBV5-1 with TRBJ1-1; the D is unclear. V was clipped by 0 bases and J by 0 bases, with 6 bases between them. This CDR3 has 14 residues. In germline, CDR1 is SGHRS, CDR2 YFSETQ. The CDR3 loop reads CASSLDEVNTEAFF. The CDR3 DNA is TGCGCCAGCAGCTTGGATGAGGTGAACACTGAAGCTTTCTTT. The full variable domain, its missing parts supplied by reference TRBV5-1 and TRBJ1-1, is KAGVTQTPRYLIKTRGQQVTLSCSPISGHRSVSWYQQTPGQGLQFLFEYFSETQRNKGNFPGRFSGRQFSNSRSEMNVSTLELGDSALYLCASSLDEVNTEAFFGQGTRLTVV.

The V call is TRBV5-8, the J call TRBJ1-1; D gene unclear. This CDR3 contains 12 residues. Germline CDR1 SGHTS, CDR2 YDEGEE. Deletions cut 4 bases from V and 0 bases from J, with 4 bases between. The CDR3 DNA follows: TGTGCCAGCAGCCGGATGAACACTGAAGCTTTCTTT. The encoded protein is CASSRMNTEAFF. The complete variable domain, with remaining parts taken from reference TRBV5-8 and TRBJ1-1, reads EAGVTQSPTHLIKTRGQQATLRCSPISGHTSVYWYQQALGLGLQFLLWYDEGEERNRGNFPPRFSGRQFPNYSSELNVNALELEDSALYLCASSRMNTEAFFGQGTRLTVV.

The rearrangement links TRBV4-1 to TRBJ2-7, with 7 bases aligning to TRBD2. Germline V gene lookup returns CDR1 MGHRA and CDR2 YSYEKL. J gave up 3 bases and V 4 bases, and 6 bases lay outside the gene matches. The CDR3 is made up of 14 amino acids. The CDR3, as DNA: TGCGCCAGCAGCCGCGGACTAGGTAGCTACGAGCAGTACTTC. Protein product: CASSRGLGSYEQYF.